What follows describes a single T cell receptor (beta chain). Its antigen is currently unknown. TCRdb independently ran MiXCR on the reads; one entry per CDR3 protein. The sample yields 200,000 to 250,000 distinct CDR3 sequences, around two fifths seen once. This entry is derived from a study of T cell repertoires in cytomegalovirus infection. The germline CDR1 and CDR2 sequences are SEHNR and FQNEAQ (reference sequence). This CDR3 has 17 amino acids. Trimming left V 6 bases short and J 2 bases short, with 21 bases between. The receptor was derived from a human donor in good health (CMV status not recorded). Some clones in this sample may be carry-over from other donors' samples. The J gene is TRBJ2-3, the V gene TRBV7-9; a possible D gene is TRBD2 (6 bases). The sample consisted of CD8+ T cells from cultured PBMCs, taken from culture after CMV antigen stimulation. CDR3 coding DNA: TGTGCCAGCAGAGGTCTATGGCCAGCGGGTTCCACAGATACGCAGTATTTT. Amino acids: CASRGLWPAGSTDTQYF.